This T cell receptor beta chain stems from a study of vaccination and CD4 T cells after COVID-19. Study context: Blood was drawn a median around 73 days post second dose, range 14 to 241. Cultures designated as controls were supplied with a CEFX pool, an HIV-1 Nef pool, or no peptide. Notes on the study in general: The median SARS-CoV-2-reactive clonotype number increased from about 20 to 38, without statistical significance.

The treatment is: roughly 11-day PBMC culture with coronavirus spike peptide pools or control peptides (ViraFEST assay). Each of days 3 and 7 saw half the medium replaced by fresh IL-2 medium. There are 16 residues in the CDR3. V lost 0 bases, J lost 6 bases, and 10 bases stayed unmatched. Per the germline V gene, CDR1 is DFQATT and CDR2 is SNEGSKA (reference sequence). The Oncomine TCR Beta short-read assay was what sequenced the DNA obtained from cultured CD4+ T cells. MiXCR, applied by TCRdb to the PCR reads, yields one record per CDR3 protein. The sample carries roughly 7,500 distinct CDR3 sequences, about 61% recorded once. In regard to this clonotype: Its antigen is still unknown.

The chain couples TRBV20-1 to TRBJ2-5, with TRBD1 matching 10 bases. The clonotype originates from a human donor who had recovered from COVID-19. The sequenced sample was CD4+ T cells from blood, cultured in vitro. The CDR3 region has the DNA TGCAGTGCTAGAGAAAAAACGGGACAGGGGCGTAAGACCCAGTACTTC. This codes for CSAREKTGQGRKTQYF.